The rows below give T cell receptor beta chains drawn from one sample of a study of CD8+CD57+ T cells in acquired aplastic anemia. TCRdb used MiXCR to reprocess the reads, holding one entry per CDR3 protein. Of about 190,000 distinct CDR3 sequences in the sample, 64% were seen once. Sequenced sample: sorted CD4+, CD8+, or CD8+CD57+ T cells (not recorded which) from PBMCs. The receptors stem from a human donor with severe aplastic anemia or a healthy control (not recorded which). Each CDR3 is given with its conserved first and last residue. The D gene is left open where the match is weak. A clone size is listed for some rows: how often the clone was seen (once, few, many), or a class if it is expanded.

CASSYLSQDYGYTF	TGCGCCAGCAGCTACCTATCCCAAGACTATGGCTACACCTTC	14	NA	TRBV5-1	NA	TRBJ1-2
CAMASGGSTIYEQYF	TGCGCCATGGCTAGCGGGGGGTCGACGATCTACGAGCAGTACTTC	15	NA	TRBV10-1	TRBD2	TRBJ2-7
CASSLAGELHF	TGCGCCAGCAGCTTGGCCGGGGAGCTCCACTTT	11	NA	TRBV5-1	NA	TRBJ1-6
CASSWTGGGDGYTF	TGTGCCAGCAGTTGGACAGGAGGGGGCGATGGCTACACCTTC	14	NA	TRBV6-6	TRBD1	TRBJ1-2
CSAPAGDGGYGYTF	TGCAGTGCTCCTGCTGGGGACGGTGGCTATGGCTACACCTTC	14	NA	TRBV20-1	NA	TRBJ1-2
CASTTLRATRTNEAFF	TGTGCCAGTACCACCCTGAGGGCAACTAGGACCAATGAAGCTTTCTTT	16	NA	TRBV19	NA	TRBJ1-1
CASQTLQGEQYF	TGTGCCAGCCAAACTCTCCAAGGGGAGCAGTACTTC	12	many	TRBV7-9	NA	TRBJ2-7
CASSSSPGLSSPLHF	TGTGCCAGCAGCTCGAGCCCCGGGCTAAGCTCACCCCTCCACTTT	15	NA	TRBV11-2	NA	TRBJ1-6
CSAKTGGNTIYF	TGCAGTGCTAAAACAGGGGGAAACACCATATATTTT	12	NA	TRBV20-1	NA	TRBJ1-3
CASSPRGGLSRYEQYF	TGTGCCAGCAGCCCACGTGGGGGGTTAAGCCGCTACGAGCAGTACTTC	16	once	TRBV7-9	NA	TRBJ2-7
CAISEDHSGGILQETQYF	TGTGCCATCAGTGAGGATCACTCAGGGGGGATACTCCAAGAGACCCAGTACTTC	18	NA	TRBV10-3	NA	TRBJ2-5
CASTNQGISSPLHF	TGTGCCAGCACCAACCAGGGTATCAGTTCACCCCTCCACTTT	14	NA	TRBV12-3/TRBV12-4	NA	TRBJ1-6
CASSDLRRDPTYEQYF	TGTGCCAGCAGCGACCTCCGACGGGACCCTACCTACGAGCAGTACTTC	16	NA	TRBV25-1	NA	TRBJ2-7
CASSRGDEQFF	TGTGCCAGTAGTAGGGGTGATGAGCAGTTCTTC	11	few	TRBV19	NA	TRBJ2-1
CASSGYREINYGYTF	TGTGCCAGTAGCGGGTACCGGGAAATTAATTATGGCTACACCTTC	15	many	TRBV19	NA	TRBJ1-2
CASSATSSQETQYF	TGTGCCAGCAGCGCTACAAGTAGTCAAGAGACCCAGTACTTC	14	NA	TRBV9	NA	TRBJ2-5
CSALAGPPIGYEQYF	TGCAGTGCTCTAGCAGGACCTCCCATTGGGTACGAGCAGTACTTC	15	NA	TRBV20-1	NA	TRBJ2-7
CASSLIGNGNQPQHF	TGTGCCAGCAGCCTAATAGGGAATGGCAATCAGCCCCAGCATTTT	15	few	TRBV28	NA	TRBJ1-5
CASSLDLTSGRTPYEQYF	TGTGCCAGCAGCTTGGACCTTACTAGCGGGAGGACACCCTACGAGCAGTACTTC	18	NA	TRBV5-6	TRBD2	TRBJ2-7
CASSLLILYEGLVENIQYF	TGTGCCAGCAGCTTACTCATTTTGTACGAGGGGTTGGTGGAAAACATTCAGTACTTC	19	many	TRBV7-8	NA	TRBJ2-4
CASSSGTGPQETQYF	TGTGCTAGCAGCTCGGGGACAGGACCGCAAGAGACCCAGTACTTC	15	few	TRBV7-7	TRBD1	TRBJ2-5
CASSTGTGMVYEQYF	TGCGCCAGCAGCACGGGGACAGGGATGGTGTACGAGCAGTACTTC	15	NA	TRBV5-1	TRBD1	TRBJ2-7
CASSLATGGFYEQYF	TGTGCCAGCAGCTTGGCCACAGGGGGGTTCTACGAGCAGTACTTC	15	few	TRBV7-2	TRBD1	TRBJ2-7
CASRILAEPLLHEQYF	TGTGCCAGCAGGATTTTAGCGGAACCACTCCTCCACGAGCAGTACTTC	16	NA	TRBV2	NA	TRBJ2-7